What follows describes a single T cell receptor beta chain. Antigen unknown. The donors gave bone marrow, and they were healthy. Vbeta (60) and Jbeta (13) primers were used in the PCR. TCRdb keeps only in-frame clones here, not all; method: immunoSEQ multiplex PCR. The sample includes 120,000 or so clones, about 80% of them seen just once. The sample is drawn from a study of cytomegalovirus exposure and HLA in healthy donors. Broader study findings: TRBV6-2, TRBV6-3 and some other V segments were excluded as indistinguishable. Later genetic work tied a missense DCLRE1C variant to beta-chain V and J trimming.

There are 15 residues in the CDR3. With 2 bases removed from V and 4 bases from J, the gap between germline ends came to 14 bases. Germline V CDR1 and CDR2: MNHEY, SVGAGI. The TCR was taken from a man aged 30-40 years in good health and CMV-seropositive. The chain uses TRBV6-5 and TRBJ1-2; possibly TRBD1 for D (6 bases). Sequencing input: PBMCs. The CDR3 loop is CASSYRGGHLYGYTF. Here the CDR3 DNA reads TGTGCCAGCAGTTACAGGGGGGGGCACCTCTATGGCTACACCTTC.